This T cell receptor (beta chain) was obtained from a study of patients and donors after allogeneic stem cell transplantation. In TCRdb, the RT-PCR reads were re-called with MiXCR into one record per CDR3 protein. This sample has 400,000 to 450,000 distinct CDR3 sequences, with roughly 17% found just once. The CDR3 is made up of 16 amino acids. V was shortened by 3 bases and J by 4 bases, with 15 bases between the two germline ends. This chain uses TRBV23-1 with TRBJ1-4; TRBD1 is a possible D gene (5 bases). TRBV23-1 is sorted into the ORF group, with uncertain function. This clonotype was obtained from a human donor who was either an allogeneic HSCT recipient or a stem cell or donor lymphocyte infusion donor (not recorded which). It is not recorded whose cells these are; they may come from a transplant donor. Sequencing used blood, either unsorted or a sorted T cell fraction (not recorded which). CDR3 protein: CASSQLTGKLNEKLFF. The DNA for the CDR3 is TGCGCCAGCAGTCAGCTTACAGGCAAACTTAATGAAAAACTGTTTTTT.